The entry below describes one TCR beta chain. Amplification of the TCR beta CDR3 regions used RNA transcripts (as template). HTBI primers were used in a first-round RT-PCR, which preceded a second-round multiplex PCR. Each CDR3 protein is one row after TCRdb ran MiXCR on the multiplex PCR reads. The sample consists of about 740,000 distinct CDR3 sequences, 40% of them appearing once. The sample comes from a study of Graves' ophthalmopathy and Graves' hyperthyroidism. For the study at large: Peripheral blood (taken before any treatment) was collected at initial diagnosis.

The germline V gene has CDR1 SGHTA and CDR2 FQGNSA. CDR3 length: 15 amino acids. Trimming removed 3 bases from V and 5 bases from J, with 17 bases in between. The chain is built from TRBV7-2 and TRBJ2-7; D possibly uses TRBD1 or TRBD2 (5 bases each). The origin of this receptor is an adult man with Graves' ophthalmopathy. Specimen: peripheral blood. The DNA of the CDR3 is TGTGCCAGCAGCTTGACCGGGGACCCTCTGGACGAGCAGTACTTC. Protein: CASSLTGDPLDEQYF.